Detailed here is one T cell receptor beta chain. This clone's antigen is unknown. Within one base of it there is no much larger clone, and no base qualities were kept. Relative to germline, V is missing 3 bases and J is missing 2 bases, with 7 bases of the junction outside any gene match. The CDR3 numbers 16 residues from cysteine through phenylalanine. This entry keeps only the CDR3 DNA: 48 bases, framed from base 1. CDR1 and CDR2 were assigned from the germline V gene (reference sequence) as LNHDA and SQIVND. The data were obtained in a study of blood T cell repertoires in COVID-19 (TCRdb year 2020). Broadly, across the study: Samples from collaborators originated in the United States, Italy and Spain and spanned both the acute and convalescent phases of COVID-19. The prospective study material was composed of cDNA or gDNA derived from T cells, B-cell-depleted T cells, or PBMCs. The dataset comprised deeply sampled blood TCRbeta repertoires from subjects exposed to, actively infected with, or recovered from COVID-19. The repertoires were released in a freely available public database meant as a resource for research on the immune response to SARS-CoV-2. The samples were drawn from the first 160 participants of the ongoing ImmuneRACE study and from 1,200 or so subjects provided by 6 global collaborators. The sample metadata nearly always contained a de-identified subject ID, COVID-19 status, age in years and sex. Where available, HLA class I and class II types were obtained from metadata supplied by the sample provider rather than from assay-based typing. Results the study describes overall, beyond this receptor: The quantity of clinical and demographic metadata differed by source and by participant and was supplied without curation.

The immunoSEQ Assay, a bias-controlled multiplex PCR, was used to amplify TCRbeta CDR3 regions from genomic DNA. As for how the authors treated the data: Within the assay, amplification of reference gene primers was used to estimate how many nucleated cells each sample contained. To quantify the absolute abundance of each unique TCRbeta CDR3 rearrangement, sequence reads were collapsed and filtered. For each sample, productive Simpson clonality was calculated as the square root of Simpson's diversity index over productive rearrangements. TCRdb provides this immuneACCESS table in a form limited to in-frame rearrangements. Some clones are lacking; in checked studies, under half of them reflect an unresolved V gene, and why the rest are absent is not known. V and J calls and clone size follow that table, whereas D and trimming were derived from the DNA. The sample includes about 340,000 clones, with 85% to 90% observed a single time. Jointly, the top ten make up about 6% of the sample.

One collaborating source in Seattle enrolled patients while the patients were actively infected and followed the patients over time throughout the course of disease. Whole blood was collected in K2EDTA tubes by collaborating institutions according to the institutions' own protocols. For TCRbeta analysis, collaborator samples were shipped as frozen whole blood, as isolated PBMCs, or as DNA extracted from either sample type. The source of this sequence is a woman between 50 and 59 years old with COVID-19, enrolled during active disease. The rearrangement joined TRBV19 to TRBJ2-3; 8 central nucleotides agree with TRBD2. The specimen was peripheral blood. Read as DNA, the sequence is TGTGCCAGTAGTATTCCCGGGAGGGGACCCACAGATACGCAGTATTTT. The resulting protein is CASSIPGRGPTDTQYF.